The TCR beta chain under discussion was sequenced for a study of glioma-infiltrating T cells. As to this clonotype: A much larger clone differs by one base, so this may be a read error. A read error is likely, as this CDR3 ends without the conserved phenylalanine or tryptophan.

The ends lost 4 bases at V and 5 bases at J; junction bases unmatched: 7. CDR3 length: 15 amino acids. Per germline, CDR1 SGHTA and CDR2 FQGNSA. Amplification of TCR alpha and beta CDR3 regions from RNA used iRepertoire nested multiplex PCR. TCRdb reprocessed the multiplex PCR reads with MiXCR, giving one entry per CDR3 protein. Counted here are under 130,000 distinct CDR3 sequences, around 29% occurring once; the ten biggest clones make up roughly 46%. The rearrangement joins TRBV7-2 to TRBJ1-1, with 10 bases identical to TRBD1. The specimen was glioma tissue, nonneoplastic brain tissue, or PBMCs (not recorded which). The clonotype was recovered from a human donor with low-grade glioma or glioblastoma, undergoing nonglioma brain surgery, or in good health (not recorded which). The CDR3 nucleotides read TGTGCCAGCAGCTCTTGGACAGGGGGTTTTACTGAAGCTTTCTTA. It is translated as CASSSWTGGFTEAFL.